The 12 T cell receptor beta chains presented below share a single source sample, sequenced in a study of cytomegalovirus exposure and HLA in healthy donors. PCR was performed using 60 Vbeta and 13 Jbeta primers. Profiling relied on immunoSEQ multiplex PCR, and the TCRdb table lists in-frame clones only, not all of them. Among 55,000 to 70,000 clones listed, 80% were seen once. Sequencing was carried out using PBMCs. The receptor source for this set is a woman aged 35 to 49 in good health and CMV-seronegative.

The chain carries TRBV15 and TRBJ1-2; D is uncertain. From germline, CDR1 is LNHNV and CDR2 YYDKDF (reference sequence). V gave up 1 base and J gave up 6 bases, with 6 bases separating them. This CDR3 spans 12 amino acids. The DNA of the CDR3 is TGTGCCACCAGCAGAGGGAGCAATGGCTACACCTTC. Translated: CATSRGSNGYTF.

The rearrangement uses TRBV18 and TRBJ1-4; D possibly corresponds to TRBD1 (5 bases). The germline gives CDR1 KGHSH, CDR2 LQKENI. The CDR3 sequence is 13 residues long. The V gene lost 2 bases and the J gene lost 8 bases, with 9 bases spanning the gap. CDR3 amino acids: CASSPGQGEKLFF. In nucleotides, the CDR3 is TGTGCCAGCTCACCAGGACAAGGGGAAAAACTGTTTTTT.

This clone was observed a single time. The rearrangement links TRBV19 to TRBJ2-1; D perhaps matches TRBD2 (6 bases). Germline V gene sequence: CDR1 LNHDA, CDR2 SQIVND (reference sequence). Trimming removed 8 bases from V and 12 bases from J, with 17 bases in between. The CDR3 consists of 12 residues. The CDR3 bases are TGTGCCAGTTGTTACGGGAGTTCCCCGCAGTTCTTC. This gives the protein CASCYGSSPQFF.

This clone was counted a few times. The CDR3 nucleotides are TGTGCCAGCAGTACGACGGCGAGGCACACCGGGGAGCTGTTTTTT. As protein: CASSTTARHTGELFF. The chain has TRBV28 and TRBJ2-2; no clear D gene. The V and J ends lost 5 bases and 3 bases respectively, with 13 bases between them. Germline assignment: CDR1 MDHEN and CDR2 SYDVKM. CDR3 length: 15 residues.

This chain uses TRBV10-3 with TRBJ1-2, with D possibly TRBD1 on 6 matching bases. Trimming removed 6 bases from V and 5 bases from J, with 13 bases in between. This CDR3 has 13 residues. Looked up from germline, CDR1 is ENHRY and CDR2 is SYGVKD. CDR3 sequence reads: CAISAMDSYGYTF. CDR3 nucleotides: TGTGCCATCAGCGCCATGGACAGTTATGGCTACACCTTC.

The chain combines TRBV2 with TRBJ1-4; 9 bases line up with TRBD1. The CDR3 covers 15 residues. V gave up 1 base and J gave up 7 bases; unmatched junction bases: 4. Per germline, CDR1 SNHLY and CDR2 FYNNEI. The chain's CDR3 is CASSEDTGGFEKLFF. The CDR3 nucleotides are TGTGCCAGCAGTGAAGATACAGGGGGCTTTGAAAAACTGTTTTTT.

J is TRBJ1-2 and V is TRBV28; a weak D match, TRBD1 (6 bases). V gave up 6 bases and J gave up 6 bases, with 14 bases separating them. CDR1 MDHEN and CDR2 SYDVKM come from the germline V gene. This CDR3 comprises 13 residues. CDR3 coding DNA: TGTGCCAGCAGCCCTGACAGGTGGGATGGCTACACCTTC. This sequence encodes CASSPDRWDGYTF.

This clone has just a few counts. The J gene is TRBJ2-1, the V gene TRBV6-4, with 12 bases fitting TRBD2. Germline V gives CDR1 MRHNA, CDR2 SNTAGT. The CDR3 has 15 amino acids. Trimming removed 6 bases from V and 6 bases from J; junction bases left unmatched: 6. CDR3 sequence: CASSVLAGGSNEQFF. For the CDR3, the DNA is TGTGCCAGCAGCGTACTAGCGGGAGGCTCCAATGAGCAGTTCTTC.

The rearrangement links TRBV5-1 to TRBJ1-5, with TRBD1 matching over 7 bases. The length of the CDR3 is 15 residues. The V segment lost 4 bases and the J segment 2 bases; nucleotides outside the gene matches: 6. Germline CDR1 is SGHRS and CDR2 is YFSETQ. The DNA for the CDR3 is TGCGCCAGCAGCCCCACCACAGGGGGCAATCAGCCCCAGCATTTT. Its protein product is CASSPTTGGNQPQHF.

This clone has just one count. This sequence joins TRBV19 and TRBJ1-2; D remains ambiguous. Germline V gene lookup returns CDR1 LNHDA and CDR2 SQIVND (reference sequence). The CDR3 consists of 15 residues. V was pared by 0 bases and J by 2 bases, with 10 bases between. CDR3 sequence: CASSIERGYNYGYTF. DNA for the CDR3: TGTGCCAGTAGTATAGAGAGAGGGTACAACTATGGCTACACCTTC.

This chain links TRBV19 with TRBJ1-5, with D uncertain. The length of the CDR3 is 17 residues. The germline V gene has CDR1 LNHDA and CDR2 SQIVND (reference sequence). Deletions cut 3 bases from V and 2 bases from J, with 17 bases between. The CDR3 sequence is CASSIVGNTVRNQPQHF. DNA for the CDR3: TGTGCCAGTAGTATCGTCGGGAACACGGTACGCAATCAGCCCCAGCATTTT.

The chain couples TRBV5-1 to TRBJ2-2; D not certain. From germline, CDR1 is SGHRS and CDR2 YFSETQ. The CDR3 is made up of 14 amino acids. V shed 5 bases and J shed 2 bases, with 10 bases lying between them. The chain's CDR3 is CASRPNSNTGELFF. CDR3 nucleotide sequence: TGCGCCAGCAGACCGAACAGTAACACCGGGGAGCTGTTTTTT.